This T cell receptor beta chain was documented in a study of spatial heterogeneity in lung cancer. TCRdb re-called the 5' RACE reads with MiXCR, one entry per CDR3 protein. The sample yields approximately 11,000 distinct CDR3 sequences, approximately 3.8% seen once. Time point denoted: sample taken at primary tumor resection. The authors sequenced whole RNA from tumor, nontumor lung or frozen PBMC without sorting. This clonotype was recorded many times. Germline V gives CDR1 MNHNS, CDR2 SASEGT. V was cut by 3 bases and J by 0 bases, with 11 bases left in between. This CDR3 spans 15 amino acids. The material sequenced was normal lung tissue next to the tumor, taken at surgery. The chain couples TRBV6-1 to TRBJ2-5; a weak D match, TRBD2 (5 bases). This clonotype originated in a male donor with early-stage non-small cell lung cancer. As DNA, the CDR3 is TGTGCCAGCAGTGAGGAGGCAGAGTACCAAGAGACCCAGTACTTC. It specifies CASSEEAEYQETQYF.